The entry that follows covers one T cell receptor beta chain sequence. The cohort comprised adults aged 18 to 89 years residing in about two dozen US areas. Each recovered donor of Cohort 3 presented with two negative PCRs, clearance, or symptom resolution. The data were taken from a study of blood T cell repertoires in COVID-19. Study context: Sites in the United States, Italy and Spain provided acute and convalescent COVID-19 samples.

Measured with immunoSEQ multiplex PCR; TCRdb has only the in-frame clones, and not every one. The data contain about 440,000 clones, 90% of them singletons. The source material was PBMCs or T cells enriched from blood (not recorded which). This receptor was obtained from a young man who had recovered from COVID-19.

CDR3 sequence reads: CATSISDSRLNEQYF. As DNA, the CDR3 is TGTGCCACCTCGATTTCGGACTCCCGGTTGAACGAGCAGTACTTC. The chain employs TRBV7-8 and TRBJ2-7, with D maybe TRBD2 (5 bases). CDR3 length equals 15 residues. Looked up from germline, CDR1 is SGHVS and CDR2 is FQNEAQ. The V gene lost 10 bases and the J gene lost 5 bases, with 24 bases spanning the gap. The complete variable domain, with remaining parts taken from reference TRBV7-8 and TRBJ2-7, reads GAGVSQSPRYKVAKRGQDVALRCDPISGHVSLFWYQQALGQGPEFLTYFQNEAQLDKSGLPSDRFFAERPEGSVSTLKIQRTQQEDSAVYLCATSISDSRLNEQYFGPGTRLTVT.